These 24 T cell receptor beta chains were all obtained from the same sample, sequenced in a study of early T cells in non-severe SARS-CoV-2 infection. In TCRdb, the 5' RACE reads were re-called with MiXCR into one record per CDR3 protein. The sample yields tens of thousands of distinct CDR3 sequences, less than 6% seen once. The sample consisted of whole blood, taken at baseline. The receptors were gathered from an adult who was a healthcare worker with PCR-confirmed SARS-CoV-2 infection or an uninfected control (not recorded which).

This clonotype was recorded many times. The CDR3 loop reads CASRLTSGSRTGELFF. The DNA of the CDR3 is TGTGCCAGCAGGCTCACTAGCGGGAGCCGCACCGGGGAGCTGTTTTTT. This chain joins TRBV2 and TRBJ2-2; TRBD2 matches 11 bases. The V gene end was trimmed by 6 bases and the J gene end by 4 bases; junction bases not matched to a gene: 7. CDR1 SNHLY and CDR2 FYNNEI come from the germline V gene. The CDR3 is 16 residues long. The full variable domain, rest sourced from reference TRBV2 and TRBJ2-2, is EPEVTQTPSHQVTQMGQEVILRCVPISNHLYFYWYRQILGQKVEFLVSFYNNEISEKSEIFDDQFSVERPDGSNFTLKIRSTKLEDSAMYFCASRLTSGSRTGELFFGEGSRLTVL.

At least ten counts were recorded for this clonotype. As DNA, the CDR3 is TGTGCCAGCAGTGACAGCATGAACACTGAAGCTTTCTTT. Residues: CASSDSMNTEAFF. The chain joins TRBV6-4 to TRBJ1-1, with unresolved D. The V gene's germline CDR1 is MRHNA and CDR2 SNTAGT. The germline V and J ends were trimmed by 2 bases and 0 bases, with 4 bases remaining between them. The CDR3 is made up of 13 amino acids.

The table lists this clonotype with many counts. V gene TRBV20-1 combines with J gene TRBJ1-5; unclear D gene. The germline V gene has CDR1 DFQATT and CDR2 SNEGSKA (reference sequence). The CDR3 loop spans 14 amino acids. V gave up 5 bases and J gave up 5 bases, with 16 bases separating them. CDR3 loop: CSAVSPGGDQPQHF. The DNA of the CDR3 is TGCAGTGCTGTCTCACCGGGCGGAGATCAGCCCCAGCATTTT.

This clonotype was counted ten times or more. This sequence joins TRBV5-4 and TRBJ2-2; either TRBD1 or TRBD2 may fit D (5 bases each). V lost 4 bases to trimming and J lost 5 bases, with 12 bases between them. The V gene's germline CDR1 is SGHNT and CDR2 YYREEE (reference sequence). CDR3 length: 14 amino acids. CDR3 protein: CASSQGVLTGELFF. The CDR3 nucleotides are TGTGCCAGCAGCCAGGGAGTGTTGACCGGGGAGCTGTTTTTT.

This clonotype was counted only a few times. The chain uses TRBV29-1 and TRBJ2-3; D is unresolved. This CDR3 region has 17 residues. The ends were cut back, 0 bases at V and 0 bases at J, with 16 bases in the middle. From germline, CDR1 is SQVTM and CDR2 ANQGSEA. The DNA for the CDR3 is TGCAGCGTTGAAGATCCCTCCTCTGCGGCTAGCACAGATACGCAGTATTTT. This encodes CSVEDPSSAASTDTQYF.

The chain links TRBV30 to TRBJ1-4; the D gene is possibly TRBD1 (6 bases). V gave up 2 bases and J gave up 3 bases, with 13 bases separating them. Germline V gives CDR1 GTSNPN, CDR2 SVGIG (reference sequence). The CDR3 has 15 amino acids. The CDR3 DNA reads as TGTGCCTGGAGTTCAGGGGCGTACGCTAATGAAAAACTGTTTTTT. The encoded protein is CAWSSGAYANEKLFF.

This clonotype appeared many times. J is TRBJ1-2 and V is TRBV6-2 or TRBV6-3, with a weak D call TRBD1 (5 bases). Trimming removed 7 bases from V and 4 bases from J, with 13 bases in between. CDR1 is MNHEY, CDR2 SVGEGT, per germline. The CDR3 totals 13 residues. CDR3: CASNPAGTYGYTF. The CDR3 nucleotides read TGTGCCAGCAATCCTGCGGGGACCTATGGCTACACCTTC.

The table lists this clonotype with many counts. The chain combines TRBV7-2 with TRBJ2-1, with TRBD2 matching over 11 bases. CDR3 length: 19 residues. Germline V gene sequence: CDR1 SGHTA, CDR2 FQGNSA. Trimming at V came to 5 bases and at J to 8 bases, leaving 20 bases not matched to a gene. CDR3 protein: CASSLSGGSGGAEGYEQFF. The CDR3 region has the DNA TGTGCCAGCAGCCTCTCGGGTGGTAGCGGGGGGGCCGAGGGATATGAGCAGTTCTTC.

This clonotype was counted at least ten times. The V gene is TRBV20-1, the J gene TRBJ2-1, with TRBD1 identical over 12 bases. Germline V CDR1 and CDR2: DFQATT, SNEGSKA (reference sequence). There are 15 residues in the CDR3. Losses at the gene ends were 6 bases for V and 7 bases for J; bases not matched to a gene: 10. CDR3 in DNA: TGCAGTGCCTCAACCGGGACAGGGGGCTCGAATGAGCAGTTCTTC. The encoded protein is CSASTGTGGSNEQFF.

This clonotype showed up many times. The chain couples TRBV4-1 to TRBJ2-1; TRBD2 might be the D (6 bases). The CDR3 sequence is 18 residues long. CDR1 is MGHRA, CDR2 YSYEKL, per germline. Between the trimmed V and J ends, which lost 1 base and 1 base, there was a span of 17 bases. CDR3 residues: CASSQVVRRRESYNEQFF. The CDR3 DNA reads TGCGCCAGCAGCCAAGTCGTGCGTAGGAGGGAATCCTACAATGAGCAGTTCTTC.

This chain connects TRBV4-1 to TRBJ1-2; no clear D. The germline V gene has CDR1 MGHRA and CDR2 YSYEKL. The CDR3 totals 13 residues. V dropped 0 bases and J dropped 9 bases, with 11 bases sitting between them. As DNA, the CDR3 is TGCGCCAGCAGCCAAGACCACTATGGCAGCTACACCTTC. Its protein is CASSQDHYGSYTF.

This clonotype showed up many times. The chain recombines TRBV28 with TRBJ2-1; D is possibly TRBD1 or TRBD2 (5 bases each). The CDR3 length is 14 residues. Trimming removed 2 bases at V and 8 bases at J, with 13 bases between. CDR1 is MDHEN and CDR2 is SYDVKM in the germline V gene. The CDR3: CASSLMGVPYEQFF. CDR3 in DNA: TGTGCCAGCAGTTTAATGGGGGTGCCATATGAGCAGTTCTTC.

This clonotype was counted ten times or more. The gene calls are TRBV12-3 or TRBV12-4 and TRBJ1-5, with a possible D match to TRBD1 (5 bases). The V gene lost 4 bases and the J gene lost 8 bases, with 15 bases spanning the gap. The CDR3 has 14 amino acids. The chain's CDR3 is CASSWGGTLEPQHF. CDR3 nucleotide sequence: TGTGCCAGCAGTTGGGGGGGGACTCTTGAGCCCCAGCATTTT.

The table lists this clonotype with many counts. V usage is TRBV5-6 and J usage is TRBJ2-1; unclear D gene. V was clipped by 2 bases and J by 6 bases, with 12 bases between them. The CDR3 is made up of 14 amino acids. CDR1 is SGHDT, CDR2 YYEEEE, per germline. CDR3 bases: TGTGCCAGCAGCTTCCCCGACTGGTCCAATGAGCAGTTCTTC. The encoded protein is CASSFPDWSNEQFF.

This clonotype was seen at least ten times. The chain employs TRBV5-6 and TRBJ2-7; either TRBD1 or TRBD2 may supply D (6 bases each). V lost 3 bases to trimming and J lost 7 bases, with 20 bases between them. Germline V gives CDR1 SGHDT, CDR2 YYEEEE. The CDR3 has 15 residues. The CDR3 coding sequence is TGTGCCAGCAGCTGGAGACAACAGGGAGGTCCGGAGCAGTACTTC. This gives the protein CASSWRQQGGPEQYF.

In its sample, this clonotype was seen many times. The chain has TRBV19 and TRBJ1-5; maybe TRBD1 (6 bases). CDR1 is LNHDA, CDR2 SQIVND, per germline (reference sequence). The CDR3 is made up of 15 amino acids. Deletions cut 4 bases from V and 1 base from J, with 11 bases between. DNA for the CDR3: TGTGCCAGTAGTAGTAGGGACATAAGCAATCAGCCCCAGCATTTT. This encodes CASSSRDISNQPQHF.

This clonotype was seen at least ten times. The rearrangement uses TRBV28 and TRBJ1-1, with 7 bases fitting TRBD1. The germline V gene encodes CDR1 MDHEN and CDR2 SYDVKM. V was clipped by 7 bases and J by 5 bases; unmatched bases: 7. The CDR3 sequence is 13 residues long. The CDR3 sequence: CASILNRGTEAFF. CDR3 DNA: TGTGCCAGCATTCTAAACAGGGGAACTGAAGCTTTCTTT.

V gene TRBV7-8 combines with J gene TRBJ2-6; TRBD1 agrees at 7 bases. This CDR3 has 16 residues. CDR1 is SGHVS and CDR2 is FQNEAQ in the germline V gene. Trimming at V came to 1 base and at J to 1 base, leaving 1 base not matched to a gene. In DNA form, the CDR3 reads TGTGCCAGCAGCTTAGTGACAGGGTCTGGGGCCAACGTCCTGACTTTC. Translated, it gives CASSLVTGSGANVLTF.

In this sample, this clonotype turned up many times. V gene TRBV27 combines with J gene TRBJ1-1; D remains unclear. The length of the CDR3 is 14 residues. Per the germline V gene, CDR1 is MNHEY and CDR2 is SMNVEV (reference sequence). The V gene lost 2 bases and the J gene lost 0 bases, with 7 bases spanning the gap. CDR3 DNA: TGTGCCAGCAGTTTAGGGATGGTGAACACTGAAGCTTTCTTT. Translation: CASSLGMVNTEAFF.

This clonotype occurred a few times. This chain links TRBV28 with TRBJ2-3, with 14 bases matching TRBD2. From germline, CDR1 is MDHEN and CDR2 SYDVKM. The CDR3 has 19 residues. The V and J ends lost 4 bases and 4 bases, in that order; junction bases with no gene match: 13. CDR3 amino acids: CASSSRLATSGGAADTQYF. In DNA form, the CDR3 reads TGTGCCAGCAGTTCCCGCCTTGCGACTAGCGGGGGGGCCGCAGATACGCAGTATTTT.

By sample fraction, this clonotype is medium-sized (0.01 to 0.1%). The V and J genes are TRBV20-1 and TRBJ1-6; 9 bases agree with TRBD1. The CDR3 is 15 residues long. Germline-derived CDR1 and CDR2 are DFQATT and SNEGSKA (reference sequence). V shed 3 bases and J 7 bases; nucleotides not matched to a gene: 7. The CDR3 region is CSASGQGFPNSPLHF. The CDR3 region has the DNA TGCAGTGCTAGCGGACAGGGGTTTCCAAATTCACCCCTCCACTTT.

In this sample, this clonotype turned up many times. J is TRBJ1-6 and V is TRBV27; 7 bases map to TRBD1. The CDR3 runs 15 residues. With 6 bases clipped from V and 7 bases from J, the junction kept 9 bases outside the gene matches. Per the germline V gene, CDR1 is MNHEY and CDR2 is SMNVEV (reference sequence). The CDR3 DNA reads as TGTGCCAGCAGCTCACAGGGGATCGCCAATTCACCCCTCCACTTT. It specifies CASSSQGIANSPLHF.

In this sample, this clonotype turned up many times. J is TRBJ2-1 and V is TRBV7-9, with 11 bases fitting TRBD2. Germline lookup yields CDR1 SEHNR and CDR2 FQNEAQ (reference sequence). The CDR3 has 15 residues. V trimming: 1 base; J trimming: 6 bases; junction bases outside the gene matches: 2. As DNA, the CDR3 is TGTGCCAGCAGCTTAGGACTAGCGGGATCCAATGAGCAGTTCTTC. Translated: CASSLGLAGSNEQFF.

In this sample, this clonotype turned up many times. V is TRBV7-2 and J is TRBJ2-3, with 8 bases fitting TRBD2. The germline V gene encodes CDR1 SGHTA and CDR2 FQGNSA. CDR3 length: 16 amino acids. V lost 3 bases, J lost 5 bases, and 10 bases stayed unmatched. CDR3 protein: CASSFFSGGLGDTQYF. As DNA, the CDR3 is TGTGCCAGCAGCTTTTTTTCGGGGGGACTAGGAGATACGCAGTATTTT.